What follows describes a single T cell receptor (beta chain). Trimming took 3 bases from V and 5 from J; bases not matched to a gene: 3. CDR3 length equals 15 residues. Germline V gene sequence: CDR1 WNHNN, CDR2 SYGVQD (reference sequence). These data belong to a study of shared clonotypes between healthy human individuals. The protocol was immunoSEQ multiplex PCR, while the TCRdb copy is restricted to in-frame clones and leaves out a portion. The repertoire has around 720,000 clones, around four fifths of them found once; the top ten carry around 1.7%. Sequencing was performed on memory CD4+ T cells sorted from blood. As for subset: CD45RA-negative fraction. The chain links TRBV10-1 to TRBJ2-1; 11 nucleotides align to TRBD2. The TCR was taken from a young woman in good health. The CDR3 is CASSEPTSGNNEQFF. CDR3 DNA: TGCGCCAGCAGTGAACCGACTAGCGGGAACAATGAGCAGTTCTTC.